The 21 T cell receptor beta chains given below trace back to one sample, sequenced in a study of Graves' ophthalmopathy and Graves' hyperthyroidism. Amplifying from RNA transcripts, the study obtained TCR beta CDR3 regions. The library came from an HTBI-primed first-round RT-PCR and a second-round multiplex PCR. TCRdb fed the multiplex PCR reads into MiXCR, producing one record per CDR3 protein. The table includes hundreds of thousands of distinct CDR3 sequences, approximately 39% detected once. Sequencing input: peripheral blood. These receptors originate from an adult man with Graves' ophthalmopathy.

This rearrangement joins TRBV29-1 to TRBJ1-2; 9 nucleotides line up with TRBD1. The CDR3 is made up of 13 amino acids. CDR1 and CDR2 (germline): SQVTM, ANQGSEA. Unmatched junction bases numbered 5, after V lost 6 bases and J lost 3 bases. The CDR3 here is CSVWTGEDYGYTF. The CDR3 bases are TGCAGCGTCTGGACAGGGGAGGACTATGGCTACACCTTC.

This clonotype has just a few counts. This sequence joins TRBV30 and TRBJ1-2; no reliable D call. Between the trimmed V and J ends, which lost 5 bases and 1 base, there was a span of 5 bases. This CDR3 is built from 11 residues. The germline gives CDR1 GTSNPN, CDR2 SVGIG (reference sequence). The DNA for the CDR3 is TGTGCCTGGCAGCGTAACTATGGCTACACCTTC. Amino acid sequence: CAWQRNYGYTF.

V usage is TRBV19 and J usage is TRBJ1-4; no clear D. The CDR3 is 16 residues long. Germline V lookup: CDR1 LNHDA, CDR2 SQIVND (reference sequence). V lost 7 bases to trimming and J lost 5 bases, with 20 bases between them. This CDR3 reads CASMARHGMMNEKLFF. As DNA, the CDR3 is TGTGCCAGTATGGCTCGACACGGAATGATGAATGAAAAACTGTTTTTT.

This clonotype has at least ten counts. CDR3 DNA: TGTGCCAGCAGCACAGCGCCGGGGCAATCTGGTTCACCCCTCCACTTT. Translation: CASSTAPGQSGSPLHF. V usage is TRBV6-6 and J usage is TRBJ1-6; TRBD1 is a possible D gene (5 bases). V was clipped by 6 bases and J by 9 bases, with 21 bases between them. The CDR3 covers 16 residues. The germline gives CDR1 MNHNY, CDR2 SVGAGI (reference sequence).

V usage is TRBV7-8 and J usage is TRBJ2-7; D ambiguous. V lost 5 bases and J lost 3, with 17 bases in between. CDR3 size: 15 residues. The germline V gene encodes CDR1 SGHVS and CDR2 FQNEAQ. The CDR3, as DNA: TGTGCCAGCAGCGCAATGGCCCCGGGCAGCTACGAGCAGTACTTC. Its translation is CASSAMAPGSYEQYF.

This clonotype was observed once. The chain employs TRBV12-3 or TRBV12-4 and TRBJ2-7, with TRBD1 matching over 7 bases. This CDR3 is 12 amino acids long. The CDR3 DNA reads as TGTGCTAGTGGTCCCAACAGGGGCGGGCAGTACTTC. It encodes CASGPNRGGQYF.

The chain employs TRBV7-3 and TRBJ2-3; 10 positions match TRBD1. Germline trimming cut 5 bases from V and 5 bases from J; bases unmatched to any gene: 7. This CDR3 region has 15 residues. Germline CDR1 and CDR2: SGHTA and FQGTGA. This CDR3 is CASSLDRGQRDTQYF. The CDR3 DNA is TGTGCCAGCAGCCTCGACAGGGGGCAGAGAGATACGCAGTATTTT.

The chain is built from TRBV9 and TRBJ1-2; D gene unclear. Trimming left V 4 bases short and J 6 bases short, with 16 bases between. The germline V gene has CDR1 SGDLS and CDR2 YYNGEE. The CDR3 runs 14 residues. The CDR3 sequence is CASSPRGSDDGYTF. The CDR3 DNA sequence: TGTGCCAGCAGCCCCCGCGGCTCCGACGATGGCTACACCTTC.

The chain is built from TRBV12-5 and TRBJ2-5; the D is unclear. V was pared by 2 bases and J by 1 base, with 5 bases between. Per germline, CDR1 LGHNT and CDR2 FRNRAP. The length of the CDR3 is 13 residues. CDR3: CASGLWSQETQYF. In DNA form, the CDR3 reads TGTGCTAGTGGTTTGTGGTCCCAAGAGACCCAGTACTTC.

Ten or more counts support this clonotype. This rearrangement joins TRBV20-1 to TRBJ2-5; tentatively, D is TRBD1 (6 bases). The V gene lost 6 bases and the J gene lost 7 bases, with 18 bases spanning the gap. This CDR3 spans 13 amino acids. Germline-derived CDR1 and CDR2 are DFQATT and SNEGSKA (reference sequence). The CDR3 here is CSASPGRGGTQYF. DNA of the CDR3: TGCAGTGCCTCCCCTGGGCGAGGGGGGACCCAGTACTTC.

Concerning this clonotype itself: One junction end does not reproduce the germline sequence, and a read error may be involved. J is TRBJ2-5 and V is TRBV25-1; D not resolved. This CDR3 is built from 14 residues. The germline gives CDR1 MGHDK, CDR2 SYGVNS. The CDR3 is CASSEYGDGETRYF. CDR3 in DNA: TGTGCCAGCAGTGAATACGGAGATGGAGAGACCCGGTACTTC.

In regard to this clonotype: This may be a read error, as it is one base from a much larger clone. The chain links TRBV2 to TRBJ1-5, with D unclear. Germline V gene data show CDR1 as SNHLY and CDR2 as FYNNEI. V dropped 3 bases and J dropped 5 bases, with 8 bases sitting between them. The CDR3 is 13 residues long. The CDR3 bases are TGTGCCAGCAGTGACAGAGTAGATCAGCCCCAGCATTTT. It is translated as CASSDRVDQPQHF.

This clonotype appeared a few times. This chain uses TRBV15 with TRBJ2-7; unclear D gene. The germline V gene encodes CDR1 LNHNV and CDR2 YYDKDF (reference sequence). Trimming took off 5 bases at V and 1 base at J, with 18 bases between the two ends. The CDR3 has 16 residues. CDR3 coding DNA: TGTGCCACCAGCCCTGGTGGGGTTTTCGCTTCCTACGAGCAGTACTTC. Encoded protein: CATSPGGVFASYEQYF.

The table lists this clonotype with a few counts. The germline gene is not matched at one end of the junction; a read error may be the cause. The rearrangement links TRBV10-3 to TRBJ1-5; D ambiguous. The CDR3 has 14 residues. Germline values: CDR1 ENHRY, CDR2 SYGVKD. The CDR3 nucleotides are TGTGCCAGCAGTTCAGGAGCAAACAATCAGCCCCAGCATTTT. Translating it yields CASSSGANNQPQHF.

This chain connects TRBV5-1 to TRBJ1-4, with TRBD1 as a possible D gene (5 bases). Trimming stripped 4 bases from V and 0 bases from J, with 10 bases between. The CDR3 is 15 residues long. Germline CDR1 SGHRS, CDR2 YFSETQ. CDR3 in amino acids: CASSDGGATNEKLFF. The DNA of the CDR3 is TGCGCCAGCAGCGACGGAGGGGCAACTAATGAAAAACTGTTTTTT.

Only one count was recorded for this clonotype. Lacking the conserved final phenylalanine or tryptophan, this CDR3 likely reflects a read error. The DNA is left out, because the CDR3 cannot be placed on it with certainty; the CDR3 is given as TCRdb lists it. V gene TRBV2 combines with J gene TRBJ1-4; the table's D gene call, TRBD1, was not cross checked with the DNA. Germline V gives CDR1 SNHLY, CDR2 FYNNEI. The CDR3 spans 10 residues, counting both ends. The chain's CDR3 is CASSEGPTGV.

This clonotype was picked up many times. V and J are TRBV15 and TRBJ2-5; perhaps TRBD1 as D (6 bases). Germline V gives CDR1 LNHNV, CDR2 YYDKDF (reference sequence). V was cut by 2 bases and J by 5 bases, with 12 bases left in between. CDR3 length: 14 residues. CDR3 amino acids: CATSRPNRDETQYF. In nucleotides, the CDR3 is TGTGCCACCAGCAGACCTAACAGGGATGAGACCCAGTACTTC.

The chain joins TRBV7-6 to TRBJ2-5, with TRBD2 matching over 7 bases. The J call is doubtful: the DNA matches TRBJ2-1 better. This CDR3 comprises 13 residues. Germline V gene data show CDR1 as SGHVS and CDR2 as FNYEAQ. CDR3 residues: CASSLAGGNEQFF. CDR3 sequence (DNA): TGTGCCAGCAGCTTAGCCGGGGGGAATGAGCAGTTCTTC.

The CDR3 bases are TGTGCCAATCAGACAGGGAGGACTGAAGCTTTCTTT. Translated: CANQTGRTEAFF. The V gene is TRBV24-1, the J gene TRBJ1-1; 7 bases match TRBD1. V was pared by 11 bases and J by 5 bases, with 7 bases of the junction left unmatched. The CDR3 is 12 residues long. Germline assignment: CDR1 KGHDR and CDR2 SFDVKD.

A remark on this clonotype: This CDR3 fails to terminate in the conserved phenylalanine or tryptophan, so it likely reflects a read error. It is unclear where the CDR3 begins or ends on the DNA, so no DNA is shown, and the CDR3 is as TCRdb lists it. The chain uses TRBV2 and TRBJ1-1. The CDR3 adds up to 9 amino acids, both ends counted. The germline CDR1 and CDR2 sequences are SNHLY and FYNNEI. CDR3 loop: CASRGLAHS.

The chain employs TRBV16 and TRBJ2-2; a possible D gene is TRBD1 (6 bases). Trimming cost V 2 bases and J 8 bases, with 15 bases left between them. This CDR3 is built from 15 residues. CDR1 and CDR2 from the germline V gene are KGHSY and FQNENV. Here the CDR3 reads CASSQNTGPLGELFF. CDR3 coding DNA: TGTGCCAGCAGCCAAAACACAGGGCCACTTGGGGAGCTGTTTTTT.